A selection of T cell receptor beta chains follows, all from one sample in a study of blood T cell repertoires in COVID-19. Data came from immunoSEQ multiplex PCR; TCRdb stores just in-frame clones and leaves some out. The table shows fewer than 150,000 clones, with approximately 90% occurring only once. Sequenced input: peripheral blood. The source of these receptors is a woman between 65 and 79 years old who had recovered from COVID-19. CDR3s include the opening cysteine and the closing phenylalanine or tryptophan. A D gene is named only where the DNA matches it firmly. The size field is filled for only some rows; it gives once, few, many or a size class.

j_gene	abundance	d_gene	v_gene	CDR3nt	CDR3aa
TRBJ2-3	-	TRBD1	TRBV18	TGTGCCAGCTCACCTTATAGTCGGACAGGGCGCACAGATACGCAGTATTTT	CASSPYSRTGRTDTQYF
TRBJ1-1	-	TRBD1	TRBV29-1	TGCAGCGCTCTAGGACAGGGAGGGTGGACTGAAGCTTTCTTT	CSALGQGGWTEAFF
TRBJ1-1	-	-	TRBV28	TGTGCCAGCAGATCAAACACTGAAGCTTTCTTT	CASRSNTEAFF
TRBJ1-2	-	-	TRBV6-2/TRBV6-3	TGTGCCAGCAGTTACTCGTCGAGTGGCTACACCTTC	CASSYSSSGYTF
TRBJ2-7	-	-	TRBV28	TGTGCCAGCAGCCCGGGACTCTACGAGCAGTACTTC	CASSPGLYEQYF
TRBJ1-1	-	-	TRBV7-2	TGTGCCAGCAGCTTAGAAGTGGAGGGAAGGCGAGCTTTCTTT	CASSLEVEGRRAFF
TRBJ2-5	-	TRBD1	TRBV7-3	TGTGCCAGCAGCTTATGGGGGACAGAACAAGAGACCCAGTACTTC	CASSLWGTEQETQYF
TRBJ1-2	-	-	TRBV4-3	TGCGCCAGCAGCCAAGAATCGGGAAACTATGGCTACACCTTC	CASSQESGNYGYTF
TRBJ2-4	-	-	TRBV20-1	TGCAGTGCTCCTTCCCCAAACATTCAGTACTTC	CSAPSPNIQYF
TRBJ2-2	-	-	TRBV9	TGTGCCAGCAGCGTAGTGTCAGGGTGGGCCGGGGAGCTGTTTTTT	CASSVVSGWAGELFF
TRBJ1-6	-	-	TRBV18	TGTGCCAGCTCACCACTTGGGGCAGGTTCACCCCTCCACTTT	CASSPLGAGSPLHF
TRBJ2-7	-	-	TRBV29-1	TGCAGCGTTGAAGATCCAGGGACCTACGAGCAGTACTTC	CSVEDPGTYEQYF
TRBJ1-1	-	-	TRBV11-2	TGTGCCAGCAAGAGGGGAGGGACACCAACAGAAGCTTTCTTT	CASKRGGTPTEAFF
TRBJ2-3	once	-	TRBV18	TGTGCCAGCTCCCAGGGAACAGATACGCAGTATTTT	CASSQGTDTQYF
TRBJ2-6	-	TRBD1	TRBV6-2/TRBV6-3	TGTGCCAGCAGTTGGGGGACAGTTAAACTCTCTGGGGCCAACGTCCTGACTTTC	CASSWGTVKLSGANVLTF
TRBJ1-4	-	-	TRBV6-1	TGTGCCAGCAGTGAAGTAGGGGAGGGAAAACTGTTTTTT	CASSEVGEGKLFF